One sample yielded the 30 T cell receptor beta chains listed below, sequenced in a study of blood T cell repertoires in COVID-19. TCRdb's table, derived via immunoSEQ multiplex PCR, lists solely in-frame clones and lacks some. This table holds roughly 190,000 clones, roughly 84% found once. The sample comprised peripheral blood. Source of these receptors: a human donor in a cohort sampled during active COVID-19.

The J gene is TRBJ1-2, the V gene TRBV23-1; D remains unclear. TRBV23-1 is identified as an open reading frame with a role that is uncertain. The CDR3 totals 13 residues. Trimming pared 3 bases from V and 10 bases from J, leaving 15 bases between. As DNA, the CDR3 is TGCGCCAGCAGTCAGTGTGTCGAGGTTGACTACACCTTC. This codes for CASSQCVEVDYTF.

The J gene is TRBJ2-5, the V gene TRBV30; 13 positions match TRBD2. The trim removed 0 bases at V and 2 bases at J, leaving 9 bases unmatched. Germline lookup yields CDR1 GTSNPN and CDR2 SVGIG (reference sequence). This CDR3 has 18 amino acids. The chain's CDR3 is CAWSVWGLAGLKQETQYF. For the CDR3, the DNA is TGTGCCTGGAGTGTGTGGGGACTAGCGGGGCTAAAACAAGAGACCCAGTACTTC.

V is TRBV4-2 and J is TRBJ1-5; D is unresolved. CDR3 size: 13 residues. Germline CDR1 reads LGHNA; CDR2 reads YNFKEQ. Trimming shortened V by 1 base and J by 4 bases, and 5 bases separated the two germline ends. CDR3 sequence reads: CASSQGENQPQHF. In DNA, the CDR3 is TGTGCCAGCAGCCAAGGGGAGAATCAGCCCCAGCATTTT.

The chain uses TRBV19 and TRBJ2-7, with TRBD2 identical over 9 bases. There are 15 residues in the CDR3. The ends lost 1 base at V and 5 bases at J; junction bases unmatched: 6. Germline V CDR1 and CDR2: LNHDA, SQIVND (reference sequence). The CDR3 region is CASSIVSSGNHEQYF. DNA for the CDR3: TGTGCCAGTAGTATAGTGTCTAGCGGGAACCACGAGCAGTACTTC.

J is TRBJ2-5 and V is TRBV5-1, with D tentatively TRBD2 (6 bases). CDR1 SGHRS and CDR2 YFSETQ come from the germline V gene. V lost 3 bases and J 2 bases, leaving 11 bases between the germline ends. The CDR3 runs 14 residues. The CDR3 sequence is CASSYSGTQETQYF. The CDR3 DNA reads as TGCGCCAGCAGCTATTCCGGGACTCAAGAGACCCAGTACTTC.

This clone has just one count. In DNA, the CDR3 is TGTGCCAGCAGCCAAGGACAAAAAGATACGCAGTATTTT. Translation: CASSQGQKDTQYF. J is TRBJ2-3 and V is TRBV3-1 (or the pseudogene TRBV3-2); no clear D. The length of the CDR3 is 13 residues. Trimming took 1 base from V and 5 from J, leaving 7 bases between them. Germline loops: CDR1 LGHDT, CDR2 YNNKEL (reference sequence).

The chain links TRBV27 to TRBJ2-1; maybe TRBD1 (6 bases). V lost 1 base, J lost 2 bases, and 15 bases lay in between. The CDR3 runs to 17 residues. Germline lookup yields CDR1 MNHEY and CDR2 SMNVEV (reference sequence). In nucleotides, the CDR3 is TGTGCCAGCAGTTTATTCGGCCGGACAGTTCCCTACAATGAGCAGTTCTTC. Protein sequence: CASSLFGRTVPYNEQFF.

The CDR3, as DNA: TGTGCCAGCAGCTTAGACAACGGGGACTACGAGCAGTACGTC. Residues: CASSLDNGDYEQYV. The chain carries TRBV7-9 and TRBJ2-7, with D possibly matching TRBD2 (5 bases). V was pared by 1 base and J by 3 bases, with 10 bases between. CDR3 length equals 14 residues. In germline, CDR1 is SEHNR, CDR2 FQNEAQ (reference sequence).

J is TRBJ2-3 and V is TRBV5-1; 9 nucleotides align to TRBD2. The CDR3 loop spans 15 amino acids. The trim removed 4 bases at V and 4 bases at J, leaving 7 bases unmatched. CDR1 and CDR2 from the germline V gene are SGHRS and YFSETQ. The CDR3 reads CASSPAGGRSDTQYF. For the CDR3, the DNA is TGCGCCAGCAGCCCGGCGGGGGGGCGGTCAGATACGCAGTATTTT.

This rearrangement joins TRBV2 to TRBJ2-7; D is possibly TRBD2 (5 bases). Trimming shortened V by 4 bases and J by 8 bases, and 9 bases separated the two germline ends. In germline, CDR1 is SNHLY, CDR2 FYNNEI. The CDR3 contains 11 residues. In nucleotides, the CDR3 is TGTGCCAGCAGTGGACGGGGTAAGCAGTACTTC. Protein: CASSGRGKQYF.

The gene calls are TRBV18 and TRBJ2-5, with no clear D. Germline V gene lookup returns CDR1 KGHSH and CDR2 LQKENI. Trimming removed 0 bases from V and 4 bases from J, with 6 bases in between. The CDR3 extends over 13 amino acids. In DNA form, the CDR3 reads TGTGCCAGCTCACCACCGTCCAGAGAGACCCAGTACTTC. Protein: CASSPPSRETQYF. Looking up the rest from reference TRBV18 and TRBJ2-5 gives the full variable domain: NAGVMQNPRHLVRRRGQEARLRCSPMKGHSHVYWYRQLPEEGLKFMVYLQKENIIDESGMPKERFSAEFPKEGPSILRIQQVVRGDSAAYFCASSPPSRETQYFGPGTRLLVL.

The chain is built from TRBV5-8 and TRBJ2-5; 12 bases map to TRBD1. This CDR3 is 15 amino acids long. The germline CDR1 and CDR2 sequences are SGHTS and YDEGEE. The V and J ends lost 4 bases and 4 bases, in that order; junction bases with no gene match: 5. The CDR3 region is CASSTGTGGRETQYF. As DNA, the CDR3 is TGTGCCAGCAGCACCGGGACAGGGGGCCGAGAGACCCAGTACTTC.

The CDR3: CASSANVAGASTDTQYF. The CDR3 DNA follows: TGTGCCAGCAGCGCCAACGTAGCGGGGGCTAGCACAGATACGCAGTATTTT. This chain joins TRBV7-3 and TRBJ2-3, with 9 positions matching TRBD2. Trimming at V came to 5 bases and at J to 0 bases, leaving 9 bases not matched to a gene. The CDR3 loop spans 17 amino acids. Germline V gene sequence: CDR1 SGHTA, CDR2 FQGTGA.

This rearrangement joins TRBV18 to TRBJ2-5; TRBD1 matches 7 bases. With V trimmed by 2 bases and J by 5 bases, 8 bases remained unmatched. Germline loops: CDR1 KGHSH, CDR2 LQKENI. The CDR3 contains 15 residues. The CDR3 reads CASSPKDRASETQYF. The CDR3 DNA follows: TGTGCCAGCTCACCAAAAGACAGGGCGTCCGAGACCCAGTACTTC.

The rearrangement links TRBV13 to TRBJ2-5; D might be TRBD2 (5 bases). CDR1 is PRHDT and CDR2 is FYEKMQ in the germline V gene (reference sequence). The length of the CDR3 is 15 residues. V was shortened by 0 bases and J by 5 bases, with 13 bases between the two germline ends. CDR3 DNA: TGTGCCAGCAGCTTAGGGCGGATCTTAGCGGAGACCCAGTACTTC. This translates into CASSLGRILAETQYF.

The table lists this clone with a few counts. The chain carries TRBV7-9 and TRBJ2-2, with D unresolved. This CDR3 comprises 15 residues. V was pared by 2 bases and J by 4 bases, with 11 bases between. The germline V gene has CDR1 SEHNR and CDR2 FQNEAQ (reference sequence). CDR3 sequence: CASSLSPLLTGELFF. As DNA, the CDR3 is TGTGCCAGCAGCTTAAGTCCGCTACTCACCGGGGAGCTGTTTTTT.

V is TRBV11-2 and J is TRBJ2-3; D remains ambiguous. With 5 bases removed from V and 2 bases from J, the gap between germline ends came to 5 bases. The CDR3 contains 12 residues. From germline, CDR1 is SGHAT and CDR2 FQNNGV. CDR3 sequence (DNA): TGTGCCAGCAGCGCTACCACAGATACGCAGTATTTT. Translating it yields CASSATTDTQYF.

The chain combines TRBV15 with TRBJ1-5, with TRBD1 matching 10 bases. The length of the CDR3 is 14 residues. Germline CDR1 LNHNV, CDR2 YYDKDF (reference sequence). After removal of 8 bases from V and 1 base from J, the junction contained 2 bases not matched to a gene. This CDR3 reads CATGQGVSNQPQHF. The DNA for the CDR3 is TGTGCCACCGGACAGGGGGTGAGCAATCAGCCCCAGCATTTT.

This clone was detected a few times. This chain links TRBV18 with TRBJ2-7; 11 positions agree with TRBD2. Trimming took 3 bases from V and 1 from J; bases not matched to a gene: 2. CDR1 KGHSH and CDR2 LQKENI come from the germline V gene. The CDR3 spans 15 residues. The CDR3 reads CASSPTSGGSYEQYF. In nucleotides, the CDR3 is TGTGCCAGCTCACCCACTAGCGGGGGTTCCTACGAGCAGTACTTC.

This clone was observed once. This chain's CDR3 is CASSGGVGRLKLFF. The CDR3 region has the DNA TGTGCCAGCAGCGGCGGGGTGGGCCGCCTAAAACTGTTTTTT. This chain links TRBV5-6 with TRBJ1-4; no clear D gene. CDR1 and CDR2 from the germline V gene are SGHDT and YYEEEE. The V end lost 4 bases, the J end lost 10 bases, and 17 bases lay between the germline ends. This CDR3 is 14 amino acids long.

V is TRBV28 and J is TRBJ1-5, with D perhaps matching TRBD1 (6 bases). The ends were cut back, 6 bases at V and 7 bases at J, with 19 bases in the middle. CDR3 length equals 15 residues. The germline V gene has CDR1 MDHEN and CDR2 SYDVKM. CDR3 in amino acids: CASSYQRGGGQPQHF. CDR3 DNA: TGTGCCAGCAGCTATCAAAGGGGGGGCGGACAGCCCCAGCATTTT.

This chain uses TRBV7-9 with TRBJ1-1, with a tentative D call TRBD1 (6 bases). CDR3 length: 14 amino acids. Trimming took 0 bases from V and 4 from J, leaving 9 bases between them. Germline-derived CDR1 and CDR2 are SEHNR and FQNEAQ (reference sequence). CDR3 protein: CASSLARGGTEAFF. In nucleotides, the CDR3 is TGTGCCAGCAGCTTAGCTAGGGGGGGCACTGAAGCTTTCTTT.

This clone occurred a few times. The chain uses TRBV9 and TRBJ2-2; a possible D gene is TRBD1 (5 bases). Germline assignment: CDR1 SGDLS and CDR2 YYNGEE. The V gene lost 2 bases and the J gene lost 3 bases, with 8 bases spanning the gap. The CDR3 covers 14 residues. The CDR3: CASSVLGHTGELFF. The CDR3 nucleotides read TGTGCCAGCAGCGTTCTGGGGCACACCGGGGAGCTGTTTTTT.

This clone was picked up one time. CDR3 region: CASSPLASTQGPTDTEAFF. CDR3 coding DNA: TGTGCCAGCTCACCACTTGCATCTACACAGGGTCCTACGGACACTGAAGCTTTCTTT. The genes are TRBV18 and TRBJ1-1, with a possible D match to TRBD1 (6 bases). Trimming pared 1 base from V and 3 bases from J, leaving 24 bases between. This CDR3 comprises 19 residues. CDR1 and CDR2 (germline): KGHSH, LQKENI.

The CDR3 sequence: CASSVVRGSPSTDTQYF. CDR3 nucleotide sequence: TGTGCCAGCAGCGTAGTTCGGGGAAGTCCTAGCACAGATACGCAGTATTTT. The gene calls are TRBV9 and TRBJ2-3, with D maybe TRBD2 (5 bases). This CDR3 is built from 17 residues. The germline V gene has CDR1 SGDLS and CDR2 YYNGEE. V lost 0 bases, J lost 0 bases, and 14 bases lay in between.

V usage is TRBV11-2 and J usage is TRBJ1-3; 7 nucleotides match TRBD1. The CDR3 extends over 13 amino acids. After removal of 9 bases from V and 3 bases from J, the junction contained 5 bases not matched to a gene. CDR1 and CDR2 (germline): SGHAT, FQNNGV. CDR3 DNA sequence: TGTGCCAGTCACAGGGGTAATGGAAACACCATATATTTT. Translating gives CASHRGNGNTIYF. Full variable domain (remainder filled in from reference TRBV11-2 and TRBJ1-3): EAGVAQSPRYKIIEKRQSVAFWCNPISGHATLYWYQQILGQGPKLLIQFQNNGVVDDSQLPKDRFSAERLKGVDSTLKIQPAKLEDSAVYLCASHRGNGNTIYFGEGSWLTVV.

This clone was seen ten or more times. CDR3 coding DNA: TGTGCCAGCAGCCAAGAAGCGACAGGGAGTACGGCTTTCTTT. Amino acid sequence: CASSQEATGSTAFF. The chain employs TRBV4-2 and TRBJ1-1; 7 bases agree with TRBD1. Germline V gives CDR1 LGHNA, CDR2 YNFKEQ. Trimming cost V 0 bases and J 11 bases; bases outside gene matches: 9. This CDR3 region has 14 residues.

The rearrangement uses TRBV27 and TRBJ1-4; tentative D call: TRBD1 (5 bases). The CDR3 has 16 residues. V shed 3 bases and J shed 5 bases, with 16 bases lying between them. The germline gives CDR1 MNHEY, CDR2 SMNVEV (reference sequence). This CDR3 is CASSFSPAGRNEKLFF. The CDR3 DNA follows: TGTGCCAGCAGTTTTTCCCCGGCAGGGAGGAATGAAAAACTGTTTTTT.

The chain couples TRBV5-1 to TRBJ1-2; 10 positions agree with TRBD1. Losses at the gene ends were 3 bases for V and 4 bases for J; bases not matched to a gene: 12. The CDR3 is 17 amino acids. Germline CDR1 reads SGHRS; CDR2 reads YFSETQ. CDR3 residues: CASSSAGTGADGYGYTF. In nucleotides, the CDR3 is TGCGCCAGCAGCTCAGCCGGGACAGGGGCCGACGGCTATGGCTACACCTTC. Variable domain in full (rest from reference TRBV5-1 and TRBJ1-2): KAGVTQTPRYLIKTRGQQVTLSCSPISGHRSVSWYQQTPGQGLQFLFEYFSETQRNKGNFPGRFSGRQFSNSRSEMNVSTLELGDSALYLCASSSAGTGADGYGYTFGSGTRLTVV.

This clone was counted only a few times. The chain links TRBV9 to TRBJ1-2; 7 bases are shared with TRBD1. Losses at the gene ends were 4 bases for V and 0 bases for J; bases not matched to a gene: 9. The CDR3 totals 16 residues. The germline V gene encodes CDR1 SGDLS and CDR2 YYNGEE. As DNA, the CDR3 is TGTGCCAGCAGCTTAACTCAGGGGGTTTCTAACTATGGCTACACCTTC. It is translated as CASSLTQGVSNYGYTF.